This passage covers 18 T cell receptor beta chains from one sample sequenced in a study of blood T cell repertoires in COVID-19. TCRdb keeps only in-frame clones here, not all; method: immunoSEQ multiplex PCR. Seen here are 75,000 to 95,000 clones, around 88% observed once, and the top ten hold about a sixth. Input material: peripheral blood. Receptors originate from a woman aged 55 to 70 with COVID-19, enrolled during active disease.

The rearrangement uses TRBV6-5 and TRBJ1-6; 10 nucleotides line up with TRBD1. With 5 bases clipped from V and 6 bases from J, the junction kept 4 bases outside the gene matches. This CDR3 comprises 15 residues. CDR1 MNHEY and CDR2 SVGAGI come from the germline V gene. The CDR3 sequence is CASSTRDRGNSPLHF. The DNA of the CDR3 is TGTGCCAGCAGTACCCGGGACAGGGGTAATTCACCCCTCCACTTT.

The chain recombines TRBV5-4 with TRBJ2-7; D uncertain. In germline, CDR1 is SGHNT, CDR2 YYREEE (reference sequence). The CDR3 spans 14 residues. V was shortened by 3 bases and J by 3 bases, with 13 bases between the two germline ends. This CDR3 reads CASSYSTASYEQYF. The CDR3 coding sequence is TGTGCCAGCAGCTATTCCACAGCAAGCTACGAGCAGTACTTC.

Written as DNA, the CDR3 is TGCGCCAGCAGCCAAGGCCGAGGGCTCGGCACAGATACGCAGTATTTT. This sequence encodes CASSQGRGLGTDTQYF. The J gene is TRBJ2-3, the V gene TRBV4-3, with a weak D call TRBD2 (5 bases). The CDR3 length is 16 residues. Trimming cost V 1 base and J 1 base, with 12 bases left between them. Germline V gene lookup returns CDR1 LGHNA and CDR2 YSLEER.

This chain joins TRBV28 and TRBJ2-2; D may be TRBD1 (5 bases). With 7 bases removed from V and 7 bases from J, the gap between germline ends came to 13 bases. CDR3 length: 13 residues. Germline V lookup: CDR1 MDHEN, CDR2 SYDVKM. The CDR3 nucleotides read TGTGCCAGCATGACAGCCCATTTCGGGGAGCTGTTTTTT. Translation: CASMTAHFGELFF.

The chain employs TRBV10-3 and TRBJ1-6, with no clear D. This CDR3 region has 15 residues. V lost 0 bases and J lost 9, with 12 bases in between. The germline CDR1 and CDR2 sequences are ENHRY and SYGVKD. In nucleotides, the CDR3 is TGTGCCATCAGTGAGTCGGGAGGGTTAGTTTCACCCCTCCACTTT. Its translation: CAISESGGLVSPLHF.

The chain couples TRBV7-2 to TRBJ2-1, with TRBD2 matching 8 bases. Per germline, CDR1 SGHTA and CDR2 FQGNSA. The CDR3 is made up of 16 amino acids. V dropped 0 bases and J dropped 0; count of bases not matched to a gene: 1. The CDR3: CASSLAAGGSYNEQFF. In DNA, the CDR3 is TGTGCCAGCAGCTTAGCCGCGGGGGGCTCCTACAATGAGCAGTTCTTC. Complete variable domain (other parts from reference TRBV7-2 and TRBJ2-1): GAGVSQSPSNKVTEKGKDVELRCDPISGHTALYWYRQSLGQGLEFLIYFQGNSAPDKSGLPSDRFSAERTGGSVSTLTIQRTQQEDSAVYLCASSLAAGGSYNEQFFGPGTRLTVL.

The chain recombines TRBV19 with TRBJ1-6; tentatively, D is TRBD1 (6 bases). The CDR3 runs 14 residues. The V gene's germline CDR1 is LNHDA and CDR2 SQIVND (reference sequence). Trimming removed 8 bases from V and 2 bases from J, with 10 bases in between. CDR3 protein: CASREGAYNSPLHF. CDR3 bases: TGTGCCAGTCGAGAGGGGGCCTATAATTCACCCCTCCACTTT. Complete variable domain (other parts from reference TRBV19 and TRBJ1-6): DGGITQSPKYLFRKEGQNVTLSCEQNLNHDAMYWYRQDPGQGLRLIYYSQIVNDFQKGDIAEGYSVSREKKESFPLTVTSAQKNPTAFYLCASREGAYNSPLHFGNGTRLTVT.

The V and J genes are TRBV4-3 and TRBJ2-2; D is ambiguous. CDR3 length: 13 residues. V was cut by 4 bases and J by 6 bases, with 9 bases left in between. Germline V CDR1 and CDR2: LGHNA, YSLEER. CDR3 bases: TGCGCCAGCAGCCCGAGTCGCGCCGGGGAGCTGTTTTTT. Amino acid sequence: CASSPSRAGELFF.

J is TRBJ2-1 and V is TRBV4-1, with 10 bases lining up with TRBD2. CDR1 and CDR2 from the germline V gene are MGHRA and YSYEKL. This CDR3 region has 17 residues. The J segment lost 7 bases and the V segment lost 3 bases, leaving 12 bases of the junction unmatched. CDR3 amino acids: CASSQTGLAAFENEQFF. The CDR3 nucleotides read TGCGCCAGCAGCCAGACCGGACTAGCGGCTTTTGAGAATGAGCAGTTCTTC.

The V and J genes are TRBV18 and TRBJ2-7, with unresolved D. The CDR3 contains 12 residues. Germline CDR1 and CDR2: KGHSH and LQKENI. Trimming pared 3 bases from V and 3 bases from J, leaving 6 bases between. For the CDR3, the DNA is TGTGCCAGCTCACCGAGAGGCTACGAGCAGTACTTC. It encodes CASSPRGYEQYF.

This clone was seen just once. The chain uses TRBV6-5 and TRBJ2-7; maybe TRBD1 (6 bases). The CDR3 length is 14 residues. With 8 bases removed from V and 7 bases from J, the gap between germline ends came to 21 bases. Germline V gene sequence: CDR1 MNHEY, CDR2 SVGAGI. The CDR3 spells CASLTGSLSSEQYF. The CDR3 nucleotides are TGTGCCAGCCTTACAGGGAGTTTATCGTCGGAGCAGTACTTC.

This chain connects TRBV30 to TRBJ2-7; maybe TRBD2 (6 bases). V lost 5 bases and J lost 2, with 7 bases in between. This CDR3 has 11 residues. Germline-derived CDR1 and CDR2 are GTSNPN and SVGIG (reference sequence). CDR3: CAWGGTYEQYF. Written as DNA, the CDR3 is TGTGCCTGGGGCGGGACCTACGAGCAGTACTTC. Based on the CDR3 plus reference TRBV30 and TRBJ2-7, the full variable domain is SQTIHQWPATLVQPVGSPLSLECTVEGTSNPNLYWYRQAAGRGLQLLFYSVGIGQISSEVPQNLSASRPQDRQFILSSKKLLLSDSGFYLCAWGGTYEQYFGPGTRLTVT.

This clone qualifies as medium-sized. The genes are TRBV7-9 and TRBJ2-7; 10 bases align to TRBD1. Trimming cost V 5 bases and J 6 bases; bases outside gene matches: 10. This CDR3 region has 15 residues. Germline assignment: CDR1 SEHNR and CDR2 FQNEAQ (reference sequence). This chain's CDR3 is CASSPWDRGTSEQYF. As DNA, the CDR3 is TGTGCCAGCAGCCCGTGGGACAGGGGCACCTCCGAGCAGTACTTC. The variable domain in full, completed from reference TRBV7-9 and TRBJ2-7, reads DTGVSQNPRHKITKRGQNVTFRCDPISEHNRLYWYRQTLGQGPEFLTYFQNEAQLEKSRLLSDRFSAERPKGSFSTLEIQRTEQGDSAMYLCASSPWDRGTSEQYFGPGTRLTVT.

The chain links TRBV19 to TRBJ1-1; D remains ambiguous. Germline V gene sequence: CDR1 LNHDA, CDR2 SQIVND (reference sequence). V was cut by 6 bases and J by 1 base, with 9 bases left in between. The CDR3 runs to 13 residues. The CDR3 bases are TGTGCCAGTAGAGGAGGGTGGAACACTGAAGCTTTCTTT. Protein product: CASRGGWNTEAFF.

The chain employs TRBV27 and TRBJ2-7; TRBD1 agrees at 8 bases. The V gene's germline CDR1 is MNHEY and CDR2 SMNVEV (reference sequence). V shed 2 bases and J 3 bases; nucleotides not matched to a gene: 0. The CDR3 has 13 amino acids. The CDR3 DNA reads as TGTGCCAGCAGTTTAGGGACAGGCTACGAGCAGTACTTC. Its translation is CASSLGTGYEQYF.

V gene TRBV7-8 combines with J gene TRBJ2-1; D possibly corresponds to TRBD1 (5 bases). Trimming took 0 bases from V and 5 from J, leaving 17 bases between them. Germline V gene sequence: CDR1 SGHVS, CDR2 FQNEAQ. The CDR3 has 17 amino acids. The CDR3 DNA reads TGTGCCAGCAGCTTAGCGTTTTCCAGGGCAAATAACAATGAGCAGTTCTTC. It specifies CASSLAFSRANNNEQFF.

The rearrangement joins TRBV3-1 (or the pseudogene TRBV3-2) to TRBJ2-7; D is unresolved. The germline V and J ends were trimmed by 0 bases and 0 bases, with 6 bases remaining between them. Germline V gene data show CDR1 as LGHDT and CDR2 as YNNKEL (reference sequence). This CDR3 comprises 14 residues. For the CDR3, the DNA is TGTGCCAGCAGCCAAGATTCTCTCTCCTACGAGCAGTACTTC. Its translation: CASSQDSLSYEQYF.

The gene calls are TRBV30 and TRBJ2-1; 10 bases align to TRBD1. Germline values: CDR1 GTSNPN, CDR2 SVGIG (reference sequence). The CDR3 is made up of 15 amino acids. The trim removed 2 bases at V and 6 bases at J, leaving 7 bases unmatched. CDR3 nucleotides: TGTGCCTGGAGTACTGACAGGGGGCTTGGCAATGAGCAGTTCTTC. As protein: CAWSTDRGLGNEQFF.